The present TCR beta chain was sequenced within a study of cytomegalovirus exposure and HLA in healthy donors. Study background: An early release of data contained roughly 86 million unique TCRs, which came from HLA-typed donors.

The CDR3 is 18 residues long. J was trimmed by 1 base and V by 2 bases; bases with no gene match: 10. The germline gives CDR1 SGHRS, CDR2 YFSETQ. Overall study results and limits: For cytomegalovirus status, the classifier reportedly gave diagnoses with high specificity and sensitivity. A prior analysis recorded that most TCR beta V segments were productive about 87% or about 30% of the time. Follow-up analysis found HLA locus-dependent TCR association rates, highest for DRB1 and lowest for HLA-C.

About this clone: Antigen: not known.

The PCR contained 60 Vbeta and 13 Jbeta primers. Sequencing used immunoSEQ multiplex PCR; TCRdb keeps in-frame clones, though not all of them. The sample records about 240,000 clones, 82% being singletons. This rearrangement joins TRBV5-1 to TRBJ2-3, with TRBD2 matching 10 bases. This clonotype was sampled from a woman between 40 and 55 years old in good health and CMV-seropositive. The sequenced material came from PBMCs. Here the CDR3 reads CASSFSSGGLGGTDTQYF. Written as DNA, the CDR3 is TGCGCCAGCAGCTTCTCTAGCGGGGGTCTGGGGGGCACAGATACGCAGTATTTT.